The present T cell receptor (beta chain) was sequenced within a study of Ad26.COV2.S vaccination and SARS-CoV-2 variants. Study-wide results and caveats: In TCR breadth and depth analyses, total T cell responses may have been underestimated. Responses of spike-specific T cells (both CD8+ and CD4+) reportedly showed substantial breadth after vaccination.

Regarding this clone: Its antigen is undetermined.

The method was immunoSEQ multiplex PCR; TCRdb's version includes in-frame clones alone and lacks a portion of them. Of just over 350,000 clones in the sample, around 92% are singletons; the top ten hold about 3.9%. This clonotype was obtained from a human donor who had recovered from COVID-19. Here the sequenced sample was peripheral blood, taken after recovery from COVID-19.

The CDR3 bases are TGTGCAGGAGGTGGCTATGGCTACACCTTC. Protein sequence: CAGGGYGYTF. This chain links TRBV6-5 with TRBJ1-2, with D unclear. This CDR3 is 10 amino acids long. CDR1 and CDR2 from the germline V gene are MNHEY and SVGAGI.